The clone carrying this T cell receptor (beta chain) has a count of ten or more. The data stem from a study of regulatory T cells in long-lasting Graves disease. To make TCR beta libraries, researchers used iRepertoire HTBI primers and Arm-PCR of CDR3 regions. TCRdb processed the multiplex PCR reads anew with MiXCR; each CDR3 protein has one entry. The table records 300,000 to 400,000 distinct CDR3 sequences, roughly a sixth of them present only once. Described time point: newly diagnosed GD, antithyroid drugs for less than 3 months. Researchers made the TCR library from RNA that was extracted from PBMCs. In germline, CDR1 is SGHDN, CDR2 FVKESK. Trimming removed 4 bases at V and 0 bases at J, with 16 bases between. The CDR3 covers 17 residues.

Sample: peripheral blood mononuclear cells (PBMCs), taken at new diagnosis, from a patient treated with antithyroid drugs. The origin of this receptor is a female donor with Graves disease. The rearrangement links TRBV14 to TRBJ2-1; D possibly corresponds to TRBD2 (6 bases). The CDR3 protein is CASSPMGLPSSYNEQFF. CDR3 bases: TGTGCCAGCAGCCCCATGGGACTCCCTTCCTCCTACAATGAGCAGTTCTTC.